The 20 T cell receptor beta chains reported below all come from one sample, sequenced in a study of blood T cell repertoires in COVID-19. The repertoire was sequenced with immunoSEQ multiplex PCR; TCRdb's copy has only in-frame clones and lacks some. The top ten hold less than 2.5% of the sample, which has some 86,000 clones, approximately 90% seen once. Sequencing was carried out using peripheral blood. All receptors derive from a human donor with active COVID-19. The donor label of this sample is uncertain.

The chain employs TRBV5-6 and TRBJ1-2; no reliable D call. Germline-derived CDR1 and CDR2 are SGHDT and YYEEEE. V was clipped by 4 bases and J by 0 bases, with 10 bases between them. CDR3 length: 14 residues. The CDR3 spells CASSMTNSNYGYTF. The CDR3 bases are TGTGCCAGCAGCATGACAAATTCTAACTATGGCTACACCTTC.

The chain combines TRBV5-5 with TRBJ1-1; no clear D gene. This CDR3 has 15 residues. Trimming removed 2 bases from V and 4 bases from J, with 15 bases in between. Germline V gene sequence: CDR1 SGHKS, CDR2 YYEKEE (reference sequence). CDR3 residues: CASSFFVQTSTEAFF. DNA for the CDR3: TGTGCCAGCAGCTTCTTTGTCCAGACAAGCACTGAAGCTTTCTTT.

The chain joins TRBV6-5 to TRBJ1-2; D is unclear. The CDR3 extends over 13 amino acids. Between the trimmed V and J ends, which lost 7 bases and 2 bases, there was a span of 11 bases. From germline, CDR1 is MNHEY and CDR2 SVGAGI. CDR3 sequence: CASNLGTNYGYTF. In DNA, the CDR3 is TGTGCCAGCAATTTGGGCACAAACTATGGCTACACCTTC.

The chain carries TRBV10-1 and TRBJ1-1; 11 bases align to TRBD1. Germline loops: CDR1 WNHNN, CDR2 SYGVQD (reference sequence). Trimming cost V 7 bases and J 10 bases; bases outside gene matches: 8. The CDR3 is made up of 13 amino acids. CDR3 amino acids: CASTAGTGGLAFF. CDR3 nucleotide sequence: TGCGCCAGCACTGCCGGGACAGGGGGTTTAGCTTTCTTT.

The gene calls are TRBV4-1 and TRBJ2-5; possibly TRBD2 for D (5 bases). The CDR3 totals 15 residues. Trimming cost V 1 base and J 6 bases, with 15 bases left between them. Germline lookup yields CDR1 MGHRA and CDR2 YSYEKL. CDR3 DNA sequence: TGCGCCAGCAGCCAAGTTGGAGGCCGTGAGAAGACCCAGTACTTC. Amino acids: CASSQVGGREKTQYF.

The chain is built from TRBV4-1 and TRBJ2-7; TRBD1 matches at 9 bases. J gave up 6 bases and V 0 bases, and 12 bases lay outside the gene matches. This CDR3 has 17 amino acids. Per germline, CDR1 MGHRA and CDR2 YSYEKL. The CDR3 here is CASSQDLGTQGAGEQYF. CDR3 sequence (DNA): TGCGCCAGCAGCCAAGATCTCGGGACACAGGGGGCGGGCGAGCAGTACTTC.

The V and J genes are TRBV2 and TRBJ1-5; 7 positions agree with TRBD1. The CDR3 is 17 amino acids. V shed 4 bases, J shed 3 bases, and the junction held 12 bases outside the gene matches. CDR1 SNHLY and CDR2 FYNNEI come from the germline V gene. Here the CDR3 DNA reads TGTGCCAGCAGTGGACAGGGAAGGACAATTACCAATCAGCCCCAGCATTTT. Translation gives CASSGQGRTITNQPQHF.

This chain links TRBV5-1 with TRBJ1-4, with 9 bases that match TRBD1. Germline-derived CDR1 and CDR2 are SGHRS and YFSETQ. J lost 6 bases, V lost 4 bases, and 10 bases had no gene match. The CDR3 totals 16 residues. The CDR3 nucleotides read TGCGCCAGCAGCGCGGAACAGGGGGCGGGGGATGAAAAACTGTTTTTT. Protein: CASSAEQGAGDEKLFF. The variable domain in full, completed from reference TRBV5-1 and TRBJ1-4, reads KAGVTQTPRYLIKTRGQQVTLSCSPISGHRSVSWYQQTPGQGLQFLFEYFSETQRNKGNFPGRFSGRQFSNSRSEMNVSTLELGDSALYLCASSAEQGAGDEKLFFGSGTQLSVL.

The chain uses TRBV20-1 and TRBJ1-4; D uncertain. Germline lookup yields CDR1 DFQATT and CDR2 SNEGSKA (reference sequence). V shed 8 bases and J shed 4 bases, with 8 bases lying between them. CDR3 length: 11 amino acids. The CDR3 nucleotides read TGCAGTAGTTGGCTTAATGAAAAACTGTTTTTT. This codes for CSSWLNEKLFF.

This clone showed up just once. The V and J genes are TRBV7-9 and TRBJ1-5; TRBD1 might be the D (6 bases). The V gene lost 3 bases and the J gene lost 3 bases, with 9 bases spanning the gap. Germline V gene lookup returns CDR1 SEHNR and CDR2 FQNEAQ (reference sequence). The CDR3 totals 14 residues. CDR3 nucleotide sequence: TGTGCCAGCAGCTTCAGGGGTGACAATCAGCCCCAGCATTTT. Its translation is CASSFRGDNQPQHF.

This chain connects TRBV6-6 to TRBJ2-7, with 7 bases identical to TRBD1. From germline, CDR1 is MNHNY and CDR2 SVGAGI (reference sequence). V lost 5 bases, J lost 5 bases, and 9 bases stayed unmatched. There are 14 residues in the CDR3. The CDR3 is CASSTRQGVNEQYF. CDR3 bases: TGTGCCAGCAGTACCCGACAGGGTGTCAACGAGCAGTACTTC.

The chain's CDR3 is CASSPGTGYNQPQHF. The CDR3 DNA reads TGTGCCAGCTCACCAGGGACAGGGTACAATCAGCCCCAGCATTTT. The chain carries TRBV18 and TRBJ1-5; 9 bases agree with TRBD1. CDR1 is KGHSH and CDR2 is LQKENI in the germline V gene. Unmatched junction bases numbered 2, after V lost 2 bases and J lost 3 bases. There are 15 residues in the CDR3.

This chain joins TRBV5-1 and TRBJ2-1, with no clear D. The germline V and J ends were trimmed by 7 bases and 2 bases, with 10 bases remaining between them. CDR3 length: 13 amino acids. From germline, CDR1 is SGHRS and CDR2 YFSETQ. CDR3 loop: CASRQDAYNEQFF. CDR3 DNA sequence: TGCGCCAGCCGGCAGGATGCCTACAATGAGCAGTTCTTC.

The chain is built from TRBV7-3 and TRBJ2-7; 10 nucleotides line up with TRBD1. Germline assignment: CDR1 SGHTA and CDR2 FQGTGA. V was clipped by 4 bases and J by 12 bases; unmatched bases: 6. There are 12 residues in the CDR3. The CDR3 protein is CASSSPGQGMYF. The CDR3 nucleotides are TGTGCCAGCAGCTCGCCGGGACAGGGGATGTACTTC.

This rearrangement joins TRBV5-6 to TRBJ2-7; tentatively, D is TRBD1 (5 bases). V shed 0 bases and J shed 0 bases, with 16 bases lying between them. The germline V gene encodes CDR1 SGHDT and CDR2 YYEEEE. There are 17 residues in the CDR3. The CDR3 DNA is TGTGCCAGCAGCTTGGCCTGGGCAGGGAAAACCTCCTACGAGCAGTACTTC. It specifies CASSLAWAGKTSYEQYF.

The chain recombines TRBV4-1 with TRBJ2-1; 9 bases fit TRBD2. Germline V lookup: CDR1 MGHRA, CDR2 YSYEKL. CDR3 length: 13 amino acids. Unmatched junction bases numbered 4, after V lost 11 bases and J lost 2 bases. This CDR3 is CAGSGGAYNEQFF. The CDR3 nucleotides are TGCGCCGGTAGCGGGGGAGCCTACAATGAGCAGTTCTTC.

The V and J genes are TRBV7-8 and TRBJ2-5; maybe TRBD2 (6 bases). The V gene lost 5 bases and the J gene lost 4 bases, with 23 bases spanning the gap. Looked up from germline, CDR1 is SGHVS and CDR2 is FQNEAQ. The CDR3 runs to 17 residues. Here the CDR3 DNA reads TGTGCCAGCAGCCTCCGGGATCCTCAGTGGGACTCAGAGACCCAGTACTTC. Translation: CASSLRDPQWDSETQYF. The full variable domain, in which reference TRBV7-8 and TRBJ2-5 provide the parts outside the CDR3, is GAGVSQSPRYKVAKRGQDVALRCDPISGHVSLFWYQQALGQGPEFLTYFQNEAQLDKSGLPSDRFFAERPEGSVSTLKIQRTQQEDSAVYLCASSLRDPQWDSETQYFGPGTRLLVL.

The chain recombines TRBV29-1 with TRBJ2-7; 9 bases line up with TRBD1. The V and J ends lost 5 bases and 3 bases, in that order; junction bases with no gene match: 17. There are 17 residues in the CDR3. Germline V gene sequence: CDR1 SQVTM, CDR2 ANQGSEA. The DNA for the CDR3 is TGCAGCGTTAGTGGGAAGTTAGGGGACAGGGCGAACTACGAGCAGTACTTC. Translating it yields CSVSGKLGDRANYEQYF.

The chain recombines TRBV2 with TRBJ1-2; the D is unclear. CDR3 length: 13 amino acids. Germline V gene lookup returns CDR1 SNHLY and CDR2 FYNNEI. V lost 5 bases and J 1 base, leaving 8 bases between the germline ends. CDR3 sequence reads: CASSPGINYGYTF. CDR3 nucleotides: TGTGCCAGCAGTCCAGGCATTAACTATGGCTACACCTTC.

The J gene is TRBJ2-3, the V gene TRBV7-8, with 13 bases matching TRBD2. CDR3 length: 14 amino acids. J gave up 6 bases and V 9 bases, and 6 bases lay outside the gene matches. In germline, CDR1 is SGHVS, CDR2 FQNEAQ. The CDR3 protein is CASTSGGAGDTQYF. The CDR3 DNA reads TGTGCCAGTACTAGCGGGGGGGCTGGGGATACGCAGTATTTT.